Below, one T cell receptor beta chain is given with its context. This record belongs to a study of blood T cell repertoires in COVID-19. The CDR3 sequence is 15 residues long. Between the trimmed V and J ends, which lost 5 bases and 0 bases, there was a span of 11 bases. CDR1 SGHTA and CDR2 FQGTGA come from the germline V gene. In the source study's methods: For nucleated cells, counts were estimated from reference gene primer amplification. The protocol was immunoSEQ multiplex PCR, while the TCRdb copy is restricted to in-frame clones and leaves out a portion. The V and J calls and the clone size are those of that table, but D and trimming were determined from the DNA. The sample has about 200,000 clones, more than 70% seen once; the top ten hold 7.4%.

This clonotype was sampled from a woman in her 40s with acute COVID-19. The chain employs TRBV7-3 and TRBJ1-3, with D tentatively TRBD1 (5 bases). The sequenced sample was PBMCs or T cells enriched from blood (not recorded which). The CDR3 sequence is CASSPQGNSGNTIYF. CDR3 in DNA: TGTGCCAGCAGCCCTCAGGGTAACTCTGGAAACACCATATATTTT.